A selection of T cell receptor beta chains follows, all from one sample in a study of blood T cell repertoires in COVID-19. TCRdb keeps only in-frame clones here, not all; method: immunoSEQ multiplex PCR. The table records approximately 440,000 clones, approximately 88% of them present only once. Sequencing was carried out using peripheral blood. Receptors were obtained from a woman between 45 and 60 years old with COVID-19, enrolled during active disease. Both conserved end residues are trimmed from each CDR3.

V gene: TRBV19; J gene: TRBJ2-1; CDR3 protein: ASSTTGQTVSEQF
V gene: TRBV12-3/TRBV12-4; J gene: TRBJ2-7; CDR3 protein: ASSRRAYEQY
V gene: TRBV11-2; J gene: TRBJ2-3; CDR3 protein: ASSLSVGQRTDTQY
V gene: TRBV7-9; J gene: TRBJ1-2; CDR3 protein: ASSLASTQNYGYT
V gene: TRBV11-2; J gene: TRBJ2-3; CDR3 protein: ASSLQDTDTQY
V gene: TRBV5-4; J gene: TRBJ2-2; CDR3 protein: ASSSDRGHGELF
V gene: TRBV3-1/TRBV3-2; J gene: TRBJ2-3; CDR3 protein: ASSLSAGGRYTDTQY
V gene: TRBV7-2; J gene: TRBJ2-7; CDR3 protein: ASSLGQAYYEQY
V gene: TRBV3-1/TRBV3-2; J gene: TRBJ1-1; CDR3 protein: ASSLSGRAAEAF
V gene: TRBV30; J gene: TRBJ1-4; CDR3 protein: AWGTGQGKEKLF
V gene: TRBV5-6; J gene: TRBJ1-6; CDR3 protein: ASSIRDRGQISR
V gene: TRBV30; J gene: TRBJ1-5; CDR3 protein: AWSVSGGNQPQH
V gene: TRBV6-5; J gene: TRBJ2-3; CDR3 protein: ASSYTGLLTDTQY
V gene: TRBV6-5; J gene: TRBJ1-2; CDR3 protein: ASSPDRGQRGYT
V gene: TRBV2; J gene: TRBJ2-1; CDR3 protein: ASIGGTYNEQF
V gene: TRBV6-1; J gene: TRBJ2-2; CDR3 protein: ASSEGGGGTGELF
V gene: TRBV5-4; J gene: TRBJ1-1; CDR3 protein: ASSSDRGDTEAF
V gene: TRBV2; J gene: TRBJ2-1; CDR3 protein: ASRDSGYNEQF